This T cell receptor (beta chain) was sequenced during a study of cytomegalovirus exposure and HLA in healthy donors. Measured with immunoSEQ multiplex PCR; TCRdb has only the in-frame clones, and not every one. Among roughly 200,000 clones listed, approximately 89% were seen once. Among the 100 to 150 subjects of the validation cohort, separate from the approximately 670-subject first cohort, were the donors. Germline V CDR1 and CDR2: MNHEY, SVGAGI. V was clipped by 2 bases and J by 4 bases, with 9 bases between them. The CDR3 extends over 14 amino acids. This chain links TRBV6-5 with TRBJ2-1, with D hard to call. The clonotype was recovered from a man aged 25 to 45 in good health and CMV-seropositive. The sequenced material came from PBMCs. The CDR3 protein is CASSYKAEYNEQFF. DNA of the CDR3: TGTGCCAGCAGTTACAAGGCGGAATACAATGAGCAGTTCTTC.